The text below deals with one T cell receptor beta chain. The CDR3 is 13 amino acids. Combining a sample-barcoded 5' primer with a J-beta primer mix, a second PCR ran for roughly 6 to 11 cycles. TCRdb reprocessed the 5' RACE reads with MiXCR, giving one entry per CDR3 protein. The profile shows 980,000 or so distinct CDR3 sequences, roughly 48% of them singletons. This entry belongs to a study of blood T cells in healthy people across ages. There were healthy Caucasian individuals from Russia, aged roughly 6 to 90, serving as donors. The sequencing sample was made of blood. The rearrangement uses TRBV21-1 and TRBJ2-4; TRBD2, as called in the table, went unchecked against the DNA. TRBV21-1 is designated a pseudogene. This receptor was identified in a man aged 30-40 years in good health. CDR3 sequence: CASSKVSGSEQYF. Here the CDR3 DNA reads TGTGCCAGCAGCAAAGTCTCCGGCTCGGAACAGTACTTC.